What follows is one TCR beta chain and its context. The CDR3 runs to 15 residues. The germline V gene has CDR1 MDHEN and CDR2 SYDVKM. The PCR used 60 Vbeta and 13 Jbeta primers. Profiled with immunoSEQ multiplex PCR; TCRdb holds only in-frame clones, not every one. The data show roughly 150,000 clones, more than 60% seen once. The data were taken from a study of cytomegalovirus exposure and HLA in healthy donors. The sequence derives from a man younger than 40 in good health and CMV-seropositive. The V and J genes are TRBV28 and TRBJ2-5; D uncertain. The DNA end is a closer match to TRBJ2-7, so the J assignment may be wrong. The sequencing input was PBMCs. Here the CDR3 DNA reads TGTGCCAGCAGTTCCCCTGTCTATAGCAACTACGAGCAGTACTTC. Translated, it gives CASSSPVYSNYEQYF.